This T cell receptor beta chain was recorded in a study of a mutant IDH1 vaccine in newly diagnosed glioma. About the research overall: Vaccinations were initiated 4-6 weeks following radiotherapy alone, or were given together with temozolomide cycles. Of the patients given treatment, about 62% were male and 37.5% were female, and a mean age of approximately 37 years was recorded.

CDR1 and CDR2 from the germline V gene are GTSNPN and SVGIG (reference sequence). V lost 1 base and J lost 2, with 9 bases in between. CDR3 length: 13 residues. Noted time point: week 47, end of study. The content of each vaccine dose was 300 ug of mutant IDH1 20-mer peptide, and topical imiquimod accompanied it. Diagnosis in the donors showed new WHO grade 3 or 4 astrocytomas that were IDH1-mutant and ATRX-lost. Assay: immunoSEQ multiplex PCR; the TCRdb copy retains only in-frame clones and omits some. The data contain about 90,000 clones, about nine tenths of them singletons. Turning to this clone: The antigen is unknown.

The rearrangement joins TRBV30 to TRBJ2-7, with a tentative D call TRBD1 (5 bases). Sequencing used PBMCs, obtained from a glioma patient whose treatment included an IDH1 peptide vaccine. The TCR originated in a woman between 50 and 59 years old with glioma. As DNA, the CDR3 is TGTGCCTGGAGTGCAGGGCCCACCTACGAGCAGTACTTC. Translated, it gives CAWSAGPTYEQYF.